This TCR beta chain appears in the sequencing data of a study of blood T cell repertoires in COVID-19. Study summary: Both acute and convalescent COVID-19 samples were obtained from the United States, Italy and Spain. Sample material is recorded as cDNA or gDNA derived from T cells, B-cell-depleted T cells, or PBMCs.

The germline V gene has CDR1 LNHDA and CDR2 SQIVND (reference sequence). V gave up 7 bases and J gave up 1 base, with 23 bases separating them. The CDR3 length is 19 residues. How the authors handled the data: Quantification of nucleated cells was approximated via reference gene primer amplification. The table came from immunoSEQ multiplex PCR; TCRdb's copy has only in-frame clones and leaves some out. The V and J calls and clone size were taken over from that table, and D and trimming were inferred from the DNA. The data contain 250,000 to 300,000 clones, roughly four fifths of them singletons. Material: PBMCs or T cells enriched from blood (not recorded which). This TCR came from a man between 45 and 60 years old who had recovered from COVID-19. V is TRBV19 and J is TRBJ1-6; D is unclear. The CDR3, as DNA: TGTGCCAGTACCGATAAAACGGAGGAGTGGAGATCCTATAATTCACCCCTCCACTTT. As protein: CASTDKTEEWRSYNSPLHF.